Shown below are 10 T cell receptor beta chains from a single sample sequenced in a study of vaccination and CD4 T cells after COVID-19. TCRdb re-called the PCR reads with MiXCR, one entry per CDR3 protein. The table records about 21,000 distinct CDR3 sequences, under 60% of them present only once. The starting material was CD4+ T cells from blood, obtained before SARS-CoV-2 vaccination. The receptors originated from a human donor who had recovered from COVID-19.

V and J are TRBV2 and TRBJ2-5; D remains unclear. Between the trimmed V and J ends, which lost 7 bases and 6 bases, there was a span of 15 bases. CDR1 and CDR2 (germline): SNHLY, FYNNEI. The CDR3 runs 13 residues. As DNA, the CDR3 is TGTGCCAGCACCAAGACCGAAATGAAGACCCAGTACTTC. Its translation is CASTKTEMKTQYF.

This clonotype has only a few counts. The chain couples TRBV20-1 to TRBJ2-2, with D perhaps matching TRBD1 (5 bases). Trimming stripped 2 bases from V and 15 bases from J, with 16 bases between. The CDR3 runs to 12 residues. Germline loops: CDR1 DFQATT, CDR2 SNEGSKA (reference sequence). The chain's CDR3 is CSARPSRDRVFF. CDR3 nucleotides: TGCAGTGCTAGACCATCCCGAGACAGAGTGTTTTTT.

This clonotype was seen a handful of times. This chain uses TRBV10-3 with TRBJ2-3; D is undetermined. The CDR3 runs 13 residues. Trimming pared 7 bases from V and 3 bases from J, leaving 11 bases between. Germline values: CDR1 ENHRY, CDR2 SYGVKD. The CDR3: CAITVVGTDTQYF. The DNA for the CDR3 is TGTGCCATCACAGTAGTGGGAACAGATACGCAGTATTTT.

This chain joins TRBV20-1 and TRBJ2-7; no clear D. There are 10 residues in the CDR3. V lost 5 bases and J lost 0, with 2 bases in between. Germline CDR1 reads DFQATT; CDR2 reads SNEGSKA (reference sequence). CDR3 in amino acids: CSAHSYEQYF. The CDR3 bases are TGCAGTGCTCACTCCTACGAGCAGTACTTC.

V and J are TRBV20-1 and TRBJ2-2; TRBD2 might be the D (6 bases). The CDR3 runs to 13 residues. The V gene lost 1 base and the J gene lost 6 bases, with 9 bases spanning the gap. Germline V gene sequence: CDR1 DFQATT, CDR2 SNEGSKA (reference sequence). CDR3: CSARVSGAGELFF. DNA of the CDR3: TGCAGTGCTAGAGTGTCGGGGGCCGGGGAGCTGTTTTTT.

The chain joins TRBV6-1 to TRBJ1-5, with D perhaps TRBD1 (5 bases). The CDR3 is 17 amino acids. Trimming stripped 7 bases from V and 1 base from J, with 20 bases between. Germline CDR1 MNHNS, CDR2 SASEGT. The CDR3 nucleotides are TGTGCCAGCATTCCCCCAGGGAGGGGCGGAAGCAATCAGCCCCAGCATTTT. Translation: CASIPPGRGGSNQPQHF.

The chain has TRBV7-9 and TRBJ2-2; D gene uncertain. Trimming took 5 bases from V and 5 from J, leaving 9 bases between them. Per the germline V gene, CDR1 is SEHNR and CDR2 is FQNEAQ (reference sequence). The CDR3 loop spans 13 amino acids. The CDR3 DNA follows: TGTGCCAGCAGCCCGGAGTGGACCGGGGAGCTGTTTTTT. As protein: CASSPEWTGELFF.

The chain combines TRBV20-1 with TRBJ1-2; possible D gene TRBD1, 6 bases. CDR1 is DFQATT, CDR2 SNEGSKA, per germline (reference sequence). The CDR3 covers 14 residues. Trimming pared 0 bases from V and 4 bases from J, leaving 12 bases between. CDR3 in DNA: TGCAGTGCTAGAGAGGCCAGGGGATCCTATGGCTACACCTTC. Amino acids: CSAREARGSYGYTF.

The sample holds one count of this clonotype. This rearrangement joins TRBV10-3 to TRBJ2-2; 14 nucleotides align to TRBD2. With 2 bases clipped from V and 4 bases from J, the junction kept 9 bases outside the gene matches. CDR3 length equals 19 residues. Germline V CDR1 and CDR2: ENHRY, SYGVKD. CDR3 nucleotides: TGTGCCATCAGTGAGAGGGGGACTAGCGGGAGAAGCGGCACCGGGGAGCTGTTTTTT. This gives the protein CAISERGTSGRSGTGELFF.

The chain carries TRBV6-1 and TRBJ2-1; D remains unclear. Trimming stripped 7 bases from V and 5 bases from J, with 9 bases between. This CDR3 has 12 amino acids. Germline assignment: CDR1 MNHNS and CDR2 SASEGT. In DNA, the CDR3 is TGTGCCAGCAACCTAGGAGACAATGAGCAGTTCTTC. It encodes CASNLGDNEQFF.